The next 22 T cell receptor beta chains were all read from a single sample in a study of molecular identifiers for immune sequencing clone quantification. MiXCR was run by TCRdb on the PCR reads, yielding one entry per CDR3 protein. The sample includes about 500,000 distinct CDR3 sequences, around 23% seen only once; the top ten take over 0.6%. Sequencing input: naive CD8+ T cells from blood, with Jurkat cell RNA spiked in. This sample's subset: FACS-sorted CD8+CD4-CCR7+CD45RA+ naive T cells. The receptors were sampled from a human donor in good health. Some libraries in this study had Jurkat cell RNA spiked in.

This clonotype was seen at least ten times. The V and J genes are TRBV20-1 and TRBJ2-3; no definite D call. Germline V gene data show CDR1 as DFQATT and CDR2 as SNEGSKA (reference sequence). This CDR3 comprises 13 residues. Trimming removed 0 bases from V and 4 bases from J, with 8 bases in between. The DNA of the CDR3 is TGCAGTGCTAGAGACCCCGGATCAGATACGCAGTATTTT. Translating gives CSARDPGSDTQYF.

Regarding this clonotype: A junction boundary mismatches the germline segment, possibly from a read error. The chain is built from TRBV7-9 and TRBJ2-1; tentative D call: TRBD2 (5 bases). From germline, CDR1 is SEHNR and CDR2 FQNEAQ (reference sequence). The CDR3 contains 15 residues. The CDR3 loop is CASRAGQAFYNAQFF. CDR3 nucleotide sequence: TGTGCCAGCAGGGCGGGCCAGGCCTTCTACAATGCGCAGTTCTTC.

As for this clonotype: Being one base from a much bigger clone, this may be a read error. This chain links TRBV14 with TRBJ1-1, with D unresolved. The CDR3 is 13 amino acids. Germline CDR1 SGHDN, CDR2 FVKESK. CDR3: CASSQESVTEALF. The CDR3, as DNA: TGTGCCAGCAGCCAAGAATCGGTAACTGAAGCTTTGTTT.

This clonotype was found many times. This chain links TRBV4-1 with TRBJ2-5; D possibly corresponds to TRBD2 (6 bases). Germline CDR1 and CDR2: MGHRA and YSYEKL. The V gene lost 1 base and the J gene lost 5 bases, with 14 bases spanning the gap. The CDR3 runs 15 residues. The CDR3 DNA reads as TGCGCCAGCAGCCAAGCTCCCGCTAGCGATGAGACCCAGTACTTC. This translates into CASSQAPASDETQYF.

This clonotype was counted ten times or more. The gene calls are TRBV4-1 and TRBJ1-1; weak D call: TRBD1 (6 bases). Trimming removed 4 bases at V and 0 bases at J, with 15 bases between. The CDR3 has 16 residues. Germline V CDR1 and CDR2: MGHRA, YSYEKL. The CDR3 coding sequence is TGCGCCAGCAGCCCATCGACAGGACTCCTGAACACTGAAGCTTTCTTT. Protein product: CASSPSTGLLNTEAFF.

CDR3 protein: CASSPTAGTSPLRDTQYF. CDR3 nucleotide sequence: TGTGCCAGCAGTCCCACCGCTGGGACAAGCCCCCTTAGGGATACGCAGTATTTT. The rearrangement uses TRBV27 and TRBJ2-3, with a possible D match to TRBD1 (6 bases). Germline CDR1 reads MNHEY; CDR2 reads SMNVEV (reference sequence). The CDR3 spans 18 residues. The V and J ends lost 5 bases and 6 bases respectively, with 27 bases between them.

This clonotype was found many times. This sequence joins TRBV6-5 and TRBJ1-5; D gene uncertain. The CDR3 consists of 13 residues. The germline V gene encodes CDR1 MNHEY and CDR2 SVGAGI. V was shortened by 2 bases and J by 6 bases, with 8 bases between the two germline ends. This CDR3 reads CASSYQPGQPQHF. In DNA form, the CDR3 reads TGTGCCAGCAGTTACCAACCAGGTCAGCCCCAGCATTTT.

The chain carries TRBV24-1 and TRBJ2-3; 8 nucleotides agree with TRBD1. V lost 3 bases and J lost 6; bases outside the gene matches: 16. This CDR3 spans 18 amino acids. The germline V gene has CDR1 KGHDR and CDR2 SFDVKD. CDR3 DNA sequence: TGTGCCACCAGTGATCGAACCCAGACAGGGGTTTTGTTGGATACGCAGTATTTT. Translation: CATSDRTQTGVLLDTQYF.

This clonotype has a handful of counts. The chain uses TRBV5-1 and TRBJ2-5; D is possibly TRBD1 (5 bases). Germline loops: CDR1 SGHRS, CDR2 YFSETQ. Trimming took off 4 bases at V and 2 bases at J, with 15 bases between the two ends. The CDR3 is 15 amino acids. The CDR3 DNA sequence: TGCGCCAGCAGCACCTACCCGACAGAACAAGAGACCCAGTACTTC. Translation: CASSTYPTEQETQYF. Variable domain in full (rest from reference TRBV5-1 and TRBJ2-5): KAGVTQTPRYLIKTRGQQVTLSCSPISGHRSVSWYQQTPGQGLQFLFEYFSETQRNKGNFPGRFSGRQFSNSRSEMNVSTLELGDSALYLCASSTYPTEQETQYFGPGTRLLVL.

As to this clonotype: Given a much more abundant clone one base away, this may be a read error. The chain carries TRBV4-3 and TRBJ1-2; 10 bases line up with TRBD1. J was trimmed by 8 bases and V by 5 bases; bases with no gene match: 11. The CDR3 extends over 15 amino acids. CDR1 and CDR2 (germline): LGHNA, YSLEER. The CDR3 bases are TGCGCCAGCAGCTCCTCCGGGACAGGGGTACGAGGCTACACCTTC. It encodes CASSSSGTGVRGYTF.

Comment on this clonotype: A much larger clone differs from this one at a single base, so this may be a read error. This rearrangement joins TRBV2 to TRBJ1-2, with D hard to call. This CDR3 is built from 16 residues. Germline-derived CDR1 and CDR2 are SNHLY and FYNNEI. V lost 0 bases, J lost 3 bases, and 14 bases lay in between. This chain's CDR3 is CASSEALYMMDYGYTF. The CDR3 DNA follows: TGTGCCAGCAGTGAAGCGCTTTACATGATGGACTATGGCTACACCTTC.

The rearrangement joins TRBV7-9 to TRBJ2-1, with TRBD2 matching 8 bases. V trimming: 6 bases; J trimming: 6 bases; junction bases outside the gene matches: 10. CDR3 size: 15 residues. The V gene's germline CDR1 is SEHNR and CDR2 FQNEAQ (reference sequence). CDR3: CASSQPGRERNEQFF. The CDR3 region has the DNA TGTGCCAGCAGTCAACCCGGGAGGGAGCGCAATGAGCAGTTCTTC.

This clonotype was seen only a few times. J is TRBJ2-1 and V is TRBV12-3 or TRBV12-4; TRBD2 agrees at 14 bases. The CDR3 runs 16 residues. J gave up 3 bases and V 4 bases, and 2 bases lay outside the gene matches. The CDR3 reads CASSYGTSGSYNEQFF. CDR3 nucleotide sequence: TGTGCCAGCAGTTACGGGACTAGCGGGAGCTACAATGAGCAGTTCTTC.

This clonotype turned up a few times. The chain is built from TRBV4-1 and TRBJ2-3; 9 bases line up with TRBD1. CDR1 MGHRA and CDR2 YSYEKL come from the germline V gene. This CDR3 comprises 15 residues. J lost 6 bases, V lost 2 bases, and 6 bases had no gene match. The CDR3 nucleotides are TGCGCCAGCAGCCAATCTACAGGGGGCCAGGATACGCAGTATTTT. This encodes CASSQSTGGQDTQYF.

A word on this clonotype: A read error is possible here, since a much larger clone lies one base away. The conserved closing phenylalanine or tryptophan is absent in this CDR3, likely reflecting a read error. The rearrangement links TRBV7-6 to TRBJ2-7; D may match TRBD1 or TRBD2 (7 bases each). Trimming shortened V by 4 bases and J by 4 bases, and 14 bases separated the two germline ends. Germline V CDR1 and CDR2: SGHVS, FNYEAQ. The CDR3 loop spans 14 amino acids. As DNA, the CDR3 is TGTGCCAGCAGCTCCCCAGGGGGGGTATACGAGCAGTACTCC. Encoded protein: CASSSPGGVYEQYS.

This clonotype has a handful of counts. The chain carries TRBV7-8 and TRBJ1-2, with D possibly matching TRBD1 (6 bases). Germline V gives CDR1 SGHVS, CDR2 FQNEAQ. V gave up 7 bases and J gave up 0 bases, with 18 bases separating them. The CDR3 sequence is 16 residues long. CDR3 region: CASNAWTEITNYGYTF. CDR3 nucleotides: TGTGCCAGCAACGCATGGACAGAAATTACTAACTATGGCTACACCTTC.

This clonotype was recorded many times. The chain joins TRBV14 to TRBJ1-1; 8 bases match TRBD1. The J segment lost 0 bases and the V segment lost 2 bases, leaving 5 bases of the junction unmatched. The CDR3 extends over 16 amino acids. CDR1 and CDR2 (germline): SGHDN, FVKESK. CDR3: CASSQTRGPMNTEAFF. CDR3 sequence (DNA): TGTGCCAGCAGCCAAACCAGGGGGCCTATGAACACTGAAGCTTTCTTT.

J is TRBJ1-5 and V is TRBV10-3, with D perhaps TRBD1 (6 bases). Germline-derived CDR1 and CDR2 are ENHRY and SYGVKD. Trimming stripped 0 bases from V and 6 bases from J, with 15 bases between. The CDR3 totals 16 residues. The CDR3 is CAISESWAGEGQPQHF. The CDR3 nucleotides are TGTGCCATCAGTGAGTCATGGGCAGGGGAAGGTCAGCCCCAGCATTTT.

In the case of this clonotype: This clone may be a read error of a much larger clone one base away. The V gene is TRBV4-1, the J gene TRBJ1-5, with a possible D match to TRBD1 (6 bases). The CDR3 length is 15 residues. The germline gives CDR1 MGHRA, CDR2 YSYEKL. The CDR3 bases are TGCGCCCGCAGCCAGCTATCAGGGGTGGGCCAGCCCCAGCATTTT. Its protein is CARSQLSGVGQPQHF.

This chain connects TRBV11-2 to TRBJ1-3; tentative D call: TRBD1 (5 bases). Per the germline V gene, CDR1 is SGHAT and CDR2 is FQNNGV. The CDR3 has 17 amino acids. V lost 1 base to trimming and J lost 0 bases, with 13 bases between them. CDR3 coding DNA: TGTGCCAGCAGCTTAGTCAAGGGGAGTAGCTCTGGAAACACCATATATTTT. It is translated as CASSLVKGSSSGNTIYF.

The V gene is TRBV2, the J gene TRBJ2-6; D unclear. CDR1 is SNHLY, CDR2 FYNNEI, per germline. The CDR3 loop spans 15 amino acids. Trimming cost V 4 bases and J 2 bases, with 9 bases left between them. CDR3 DNA: TGTGCCAGCAGTGTAGCAAGAACTGGGGCCAACGTCCTGACTTTC. Its protein product is CASSVARTGANVLTF.

This sequence joins TRBV4-3 and TRBJ1-1, with TRBD1 matching over 7 bases. From germline, CDR1 is LGHNA and CDR2 YSLEER. The J segment lost 1 base and the V segment lost 0 bases, leaving 5 bases of the junction unmatched. The CDR3 sequence is 16 residues long. In DNA form, the CDR3 reads TGCGCCAGCAGCCAAGAACGGGCAGGGGGGAACACTGAAGCTTTCTTT. Protein: CASSQERAGGNTEAFF.